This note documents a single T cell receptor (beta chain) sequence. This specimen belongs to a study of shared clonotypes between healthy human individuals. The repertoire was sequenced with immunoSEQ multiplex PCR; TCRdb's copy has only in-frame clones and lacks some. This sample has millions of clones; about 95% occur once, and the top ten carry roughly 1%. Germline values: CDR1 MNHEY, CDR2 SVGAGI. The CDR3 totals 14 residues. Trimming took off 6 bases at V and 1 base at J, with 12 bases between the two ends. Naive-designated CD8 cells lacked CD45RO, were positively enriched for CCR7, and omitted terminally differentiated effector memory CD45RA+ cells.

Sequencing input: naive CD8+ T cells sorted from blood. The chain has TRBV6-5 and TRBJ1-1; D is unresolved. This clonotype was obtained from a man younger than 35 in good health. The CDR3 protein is CASSPEAGNTEAFF. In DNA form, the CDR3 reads TGTGCCAGCAGCCCCGAGGCGGGGAACACTGAAGCTTTCTTT.